The 8 T cell receptor beta chains below all came from one sample that was sequenced in a study of T cell repertoires in ileal Crohn's disease. The time point was: neoterminal ileum biopsy at postoperative endoscopy, about 6 months after surgery. The protocol was immunoSEQ multiplex PCR, while the TCRdb copy is restricted to in-frame clones and leaves out a portion. This sample has about 7,400 clones; approximately 81% occur once, and the top ten carry about 7%. Source material: ileal tissue. All receptors come from an adult with Crohn's disease.

This clone has a handful of counts. The rearrangement joins TRBV6-4 to TRBJ1-2; 8 bases agree with TRBD1. The CDR3 has 13 residues. Germline CDR1 is MRHNA and CDR2 is SNTAGT. The V segment lost 6 bases and the J segment 4 bases; nucleotides outside the gene matches: 4. The CDR3: CASSQDRGYGYTF. In nucleotides, the CDR3 is TGTGCCAGCAGCCAAGACAGGGGCTATGGCTACACCTTC.

The chain uses TRBV18 and TRBJ2-3; D not certain. The germline CDR1 and CDR2 sequences are KGHSH and LQKENI. Trimming removed 8 bases at V and 3 bases at J, with 18 bases between. This CDR3 is 15 amino acids long. The CDR3 bases are TGTGCCAGCCAACGGGTGGCCGGCCCAACAGATACGCAGTATTTT. Amino acids: CASQRVAGPTDTQYF.

The CDR3: CASSQYSGNTIYF. DNA of the CDR3: TGTGCCAGCAGCCAATACTCTGGAAACACCATATATTTT. The V and J genes are TRBV14 and TRBJ1-3; no clear D. The V gene's germline CDR1 is SGHDN and CDR2 FVKESK. V dropped 2 bases and J dropped 0 bases, with 2 bases sitting between them. This CDR3 is 13 amino acids long.

CDR3 in amino acids: CASSVGSLSLTDTQYF. The CDR3 DNA reads as TGTGCCAGCAGCGTAGGGAGCCTCAGCCTCACAGATACGCAGTATTTT. V usage is TRBV9 and J usage is TRBJ2-3; no clear D. The V and J ends lost 0 bases and 2 bases respectively, with 13 bases between them. Germline CDR1 is SGDLS and CDR2 is YYNGEE. The CDR3 extends over 16 amino acids. The full variable domain, rest sourced from reference TRBV9 and TRBJ2-3, is DSGVTQTPKHLITATGQRVTLRCSPRSGDLSVYWYQQSLDQGLQFLIQYYNGEERAKGNILERFSAQQFPDLHSELNLSSLELGDSALYFCASSVGSLSLTDTQYFGPGTRLTVL.

The chain employs TRBV13 and TRBJ1-1; perhaps TRBD1 as D (5 bases). Germline V gene data show CDR1 as PRHDT and CDR2 as FYEKMQ (reference sequence). V was shortened by 2 bases and J by 11 bases, with 12 bases between the two germline ends. The CDR3 runs 12 residues. DNA for the CDR3: TGTGCCAGCAGCTTAAATCAGGGAGGTGCTTTCTTT. It is translated as CASSLNQGGAFF.

CDR3 region: CASSLAGGPTDTQYF. The CDR3 DNA follows: TGTGCCAGCAGCTTGGCGGGGGGCCCCACAGATACGCAGTATTTT. V is TRBV11-2 and J is TRBJ2-3; 8 bases map to TRBD2. Unmatched junction bases numbered 4, after V lost 3 bases and J lost 2 bases. Per the germline V gene, CDR1 is SGHAT and CDR2 is FQNNGV. The CDR3 consists of 15 residues.

There are a few counts of this clone. This chain connects TRBV19 to TRBJ1-4, with TRBD1 as a possible D gene (5 bases). The CDR3 extends over 15 amino acids. V gave up 9 bases and J gave up 4 bases, with 18 bases separating them. The V gene's germline CDR1 is LNHDA and CDR2 SQIVND (reference sequence). CDR3 DNA sequence: TGTGCCAGCAGAAACGACAGAGAAGATAATGAAAAACTGTTTTTT. Translation gives CASRNDREDNEKLFF.

Only a few counts were recorded for this clone. CDR3 sequence: CATSRGINEQFF. As DNA, the CDR3 is TGTGCCACCAGCAGAGGTATCAATGAGCAGTTCTTC. The V gene is TRBV15, the J gene TRBJ2-1; D remains ambiguous. V was cut by 1 base and J by 6 bases, with 4 bases left in between. The germline CDR1 and CDR2 sequences are LNHNV and YYDKDF (reference sequence). This CDR3 has 12 residues.